Described below is a single TCR beta chain sequence and its context. Antigen: not known. The sample belongs to a study of shared clonotypes between healthy human individuals. Across the study: A couple of female and a few male donors aged 18 to 49 were enrolled. CD4 naive cells filled three plates per donor, CD4 memory three, CD8 naive two and CD8 memory one. General study results and limits: Inspection by rarefaction showed sorted-subset sequencing to be incomplete despite large depth.

Only in-frame clones appear in the TCRdb table, and some are missing; sequencing was by immunoSEQ multiplex PCR. The repertoire holds around 2,000,000 clones, with about 95% as singletons. Naive CD8 cells lacked CD45RO, underwent positive selection for CCR7 and left out terminally differentiated effector memory CD45RA+ cells. The length of the CDR3 is 16 residues. V was trimmed by 2 bases and J by 2 bases, leaving 15 bases between them. The V gene's germline CDR1 is MNHEY and CDR2 SVGAGI. Sequenced input: naive CD8+ T cells sorted from blood. V gene TRBV6-5 combines with J gene TRBJ1-1, with D perhaps matching TRBD1 (5 bases). This clonotype originated in a man younger than 30 in good health. Written as DNA, the CDR3 is TGTGCCAGCAGTTACCGGGTGGGGGAGCCTAACACTGAAGCTTTCTTT. Protein product: CASSYRVGEPNTEAFF.